These 27 T cell receptor beta chains came from one sample sequenced in a study of human T cells and chemical hapten exposure. Via MiXCR, TCRdb re-called the 5' RACE reads, giving one row per CDR3 protein. The sample consists of 81,000 or so distinct CDR3 sequences, 7% to 8% of them appearing once. It was from unfractionated whole blood that total RNA was extracted. These receptors all stem from a male donor in good health.

Points on this clonotype: An end of the junction does not agree with germline; a read error may underlie this. The chain joins TRBV20-1 to TRBJ1-5; D remains unclear. The CDR3 is made up of 13 amino acids. CDR1 is DFQATT, CDR2 SNEGSKA, per germline (reference sequence). CDR3 residues: CSARKRINQPQNF. In nucleotides, the CDR3 is TGCAGTGCTAGAAAGAGAATCAATCAGCCCCAGAATTTT.

V gene TRBV12-3 or TRBV12-4 combines with J gene TRBJ1-3, with 7 bases fitting TRBD1. The CDR3 is 14 amino acids. J lost 4 bases, V lost 4 bases, and 4 bases had no gene match. CDR3 sequence: CASSSGGSGNTIYF. As DNA, the CDR3 is TGTGCCAGCAGTTCAGGGGGGTCCGGAAACACCATATATTTT.

This clonotype has just a few counts. This chain links TRBV7-2 with TRBJ2-7; D perhaps matches TRBD1 (5 bases). Trimming removed 4 bases from V and 6 bases from J, with 13 bases in between. Looked up from germline, CDR1 is SGHTA and CDR2 is FQGNSA. The CDR3 runs to 13 residues. Written as DNA, the CDR3 is TGTGCCAGCAGCTCCTCAAGGGGTTTCGAGCAGTACTTC. Residues: CASSSSRGFEQYF.

Turning to this clonotype: A much larger clone is a single base away; this may be a read error. The chain employs TRBV29-1 and TRBJ2-7, with 7 bases matching TRBD2. The CDR3 has 13 amino acids. V lost 2 bases, J lost 3 bases, and 4 bases stayed unmatched. Germline V lookup: CDR1 SQVTM, CDR2 ANQGSEA. In nucleotides, the CDR3 is TGCAGCGTTGAAACCGGCGGGGGCTACGAGCAGTACTTC. Protein: CSVETGGGYEQYF.

This clonotype was seen repeatedly, ten times or more. The V gene is TRBV5-1, the J gene TRBJ2-7, with D possibly being TRBD2 (6 bases). Trimming removed 0 bases from V and 5 bases from J, with 9 bases in between. Germline lookup yields CDR1 SGHRS and CDR2 YFSETQ. The CDR3 contains 13 residues. The CDR3 nucleotides read TGCGCCAGCAGCTTGGAGTGGGGGGACGAGCAGTACTTC. Its translation: CASSLEWGDEQYF.

At least ten counts were recorded for this clonotype. The chain couples TRBV2 to TRBJ2-3, with D possibly being TRBD2 (6 bases). The germline V gene encodes CDR1 SNHLY and CDR2 FYNNEI. Trimming left V 4 bases short and J 3 bases short, with 14 bases between. CDR3 length: 15 amino acids. The CDR3 protein is CASSGLPEGTDTQYF. Here the CDR3 DNA reads TGTGCCAGCAGTGGACTACCGGAGGGGACAGATACGCAGTATTTT.

The chain employs TRBV4-2 and TRBJ2-7; D is ambiguous. Germline V CDR1 and CDR2: LGHNA, YNFKEQ. This CDR3 contains 15 residues. V lost 3 bases and J lost 4, with 16 bases in between. CDR3 bases: TGTGCCAGCAGCCAGTCCCCCGGGCCGAGTTACGAGCAGTACTTC. It codes for CASSQSPGPSYEQYF.

The chain employs TRBV28 and TRBJ1-1; TRBD1 might be the D (6 bases). The CDR3 is made up of 16 amino acids. The V gene lost 6 bases and the J gene lost 5 bases, with 22 bases spanning the gap. Per the germline V gene, CDR1 is MDHEN and CDR2 is SYDVKM. CDR3 DNA sequence: TGTGCCAGCAGCTTCTGGACAGAGAGAGATAGAACTGAAGCTTTCTTT. Encoded protein: CASSFWTERDRTEAFF.

This clonotype was picked up a small number of times. The rearrangement joins TRBV20-1 to TRBJ2-3; the match to TRBD1 covers 10 bases. V dropped 2 bases and J dropped 3; count of bases not matched to a gene: 5. CDR3 length: 15 residues. Germline V gene data show CDR1 as DFQATT and CDR2 as SNEGSKA (reference sequence). The DNA for the CDR3 is TGCAGTGCTAGACTCCCGGACAGGGGGACAGATACGCAGTATTTT. This translates into CSARLPDRGTDTQYF.

The V and J genes are TRBV5-1 and TRBJ2-6; no definite D call. This CDR3 has 15 residues. Germline lookup yields CDR1 SGHRS and CDR2 YFSETQ. The ends were cut back, 2 bases at V and 0 bases at J, with 6 bases in the middle. The CDR3 nucleotides are TGCGCCAGCAGCTTCCGAAGCTCTGGGGCCAACGTCCTGACTTTC. This encodes CASSFRSSGANVLTF.

The rearrangement uses TRBV4-3 and TRBJ2-1, with TRBD1 as a possible D gene (5 bases). The ends were cut back, 0 bases at V and 5 bases at J, with 5 bases in the middle. The germline CDR1 and CDR2 sequences are LGHNA and YSLEER. The CDR3 is made up of 13 amino acids. CDR3 nucleotide sequence: TGCGCCAGCAGCCAAGAAGGGGACAATGAGCAGTTCTTC. Translation: CASSQEGDNEQFF.

This clonotype came up many times. The chain links TRBV6-5 to TRBJ2-7; TRBD1 agrees at 12 bases. CDR1 and CDR2 (germline): MNHEY, SVGAGI. The CDR3 is made up of 14 amino acids. With V trimmed by 8 bases and J by 4 bases, 6 bases remained unmatched. The CDR3 reads CASGPGQGAYEQYF. CDR3 DNA: TGTGCCAGCGGACCGGGACAGGGGGCATACGAGCAGTACTTC.

This clonotype was picked up many times. This sequence joins TRBV12-3 or TRBV12-4 and TRBJ2-6, with TRBD1 as a possible D gene (5 bases). The CDR3 runs 15 residues. Trimming left V 5 bases short and J 0 bases short, with 8 bases between. The CDR3 is CASSPGHSGANVLTF. The CDR3 coding sequence is TGTGCCAGCAGTCCAGGGCACTCTGGGGCCAACGTCCTGACTTTC.

The chain uses TRBV11-1 and TRBJ1-6; D remains ambiguous. CDR1 and CDR2 from the germline V gene are SGHAT and FQDESV (reference sequence). The CDR3 totals 12 residues. V was pared by 5 bases and J by 8 bases, with 7 bases between. The CDR3 bases are TGTGCCAGCAGCATATTAGATTCACCCCTCCACTTT. It encodes CASSILDSPLHF.

This clonotype was seen only a few times. This sequence joins TRBV19 and TRBJ1-2; TRBD1 might be the D (6 bases). Trimming left V 7 bases short and J 6 bases short, with 12 bases between. CDR3 length: 12 residues. CDR1 is LNHDA, CDR2 SQIVND, per germline (reference sequence). CDR3 coding DNA: TGTGCCAGTAACACAGGGAGGCATGGCTACACCTTC. Protein sequence: CASNTGRHGYTF.

This clonotype occurred a few times. This rearrangement joins TRBV12-3 or TRBV12-4 to TRBJ1-5; D may be TRBD1 (5 bases). V was clipped by 5 bases and J by 6 bases, with 11 bases between them. This CDR3 has 13 residues. CDR3 region: CASSPGGGQPQHF. CDR3 DNA sequence: TGTGCCAGCAGTCCCGGGGGGGGTCAGCCCCAGCATTTT.

The rearrangement links TRBV3-1 to TRBJ2-7; D might be TRBD1 or TRBD2, each matching 5 bases. Per the germline V gene, CDR1 is LGHDT and CDR2 is YNNKEL (reference sequence). CDR3 length: 19 amino acids. V shed 4 bases and J shed 4 bases, with 29 bases lying between them. DNA of the CDR3: TGTGCCAGCAGCCCCTATGGGACGTACCCACAGGTTCTCACGTACGAGCAGTACTTC. Protein: CASSPYGTYPQVLTYEQYF.

This clonotype has more than one count but fewer than ten. In DNA form, the CDR3 reads TGTGCCAGCAGCACAACACCGAACACTGAAGCTTTCTTT. It translates to CASSTTPNTEAFF. The chain joins TRBV7-9 to TRBJ1-1; D is unresolved. Trimming pared 5 bases from V and 1 base from J, leaving 8 bases between. CDR1 SEHNR and CDR2 FQNEAQ come from the germline V gene (reference sequence). The CDR3 sequence is 13 residues long.

The chain carries TRBV19 and TRBJ1-5; 8 bases map to TRBD1. The CDR3 spans 14 residues. Germline lookup yields CDR1 LNHDA and CDR2 SQIVND (reference sequence). The ends lost 5 bases at V and 6 bases at J; junction bases unmatched: 6. CDR3 sequence reads: CASSPGQGRQPQHF. CDR3 in DNA: TGTGCCAGTAGTCCCGGACAGGGACGTCAGCCCCAGCATTTT.

This clonotype occurred many times. V is TRBV20-1 and J is TRBJ1-1, with D unresolved. Germline V CDR1 and CDR2: DFQATT, SNEGSKA (reference sequence). The CDR3 runs to 14 residues. Trimming pared 1 base from V and 0 bases from J, leaving 9 bases between. The DNA of the CDR3 is TGCAGTGCTAGAGTCGACACCATGAACACTGAAGCTTTCTTT. Protein: CSARVDTMNTEAFF.

The table lists this clonotype with many counts. The chain is built from TRBV20-1 and TRBJ1-1; maybe TRBD1 (6 bases). CDR1 and CDR2 from the germline V gene are DFQATT and SNEGSKA (reference sequence). CDR3 length equals 14 residues. Between the trimmed V and J ends, which lost 4 bases and 1 base, there was a span of 13 bases. This CDR3 is CSATRGGPNTEAFF. CDR3 nucleotides: TGCAGTGCTACACGAGGGGGACCGAACACTGAAGCTTTCTTT.

This clonotype was picked up a small number of times. V is TRBV5-1 and J is TRBJ1-6, with TRBD1 matching over 7 bases. V lost 3 bases and J lost 7; bases outside the gene matches: 7. Germline CDR1 is SGHRS and CDR2 is YFSETQ. This CDR3 spans 15 amino acids. Here the CDR3 DNA reads TGCGCCAGCAGCTCCCGGGGACAGAAGAATTCACCCCTCCACTTT. This codes for CASSSRGQKNSPLHF.

This clonotype was observed a handful of times. This chain links TRBV24-1 with TRBJ2-3; tentatively, D is TRBD2 (5 bases). V dropped 4 bases and J dropped 0 bases, with 10 bases sitting between them. Germline lookup yields CDR1 KGHDR and CDR2 SFDVKD. The CDR3 has 15 amino acids. The CDR3 reads CATSDGIESTDTQYF. CDR3 bases: TGTGCCACCAGTGACGGGATAGAAAGCACAGATACGCAGTATTTT.

This clonotype has at least ten counts. V usage is TRBV28 and J usage is TRBJ2-1; D uncertain. Germline CDR1 is MDHEN and CDR2 is SYDVKM. CDR3 size: 13 residues. Trimming took 4 bases from V and 7 from J, leaving 11 bases between them. The CDR3 nucleotides read TGTGCCAGCAGTTCCCCCCGCAAGAATGAGCAGTTCTTC. Translation: CASSSPRKNEQFF.

Concerning this clonotype itself: Possible read error: a much larger clone is one base away. The V call is TRBV20-1, the J call TRBJ2-1; a weak D match, TRBD1 (6 bases). Per the germline V gene, CDR1 is DFQATT and CDR2 is SNEGSKA (reference sequence). V lost 1 base, J lost 16 bases, and 14 bases lay in between. The CDR3 spans 11 residues. The CDR3 loop reads CSARVTGLDFF. DNA for the CDR3: TGCAGTGCTAGAGTGACAGGCCTTGACTTCTTC.

This clonotype was recorded at least ten times. This chain joins TRBV5-5 and TRBJ1-5; TRBD1 might be the D (5 bases). The CDR3 is 15 amino acids. The germline gives CDR1 SGHKS, CDR2 YYEKEE (reference sequence). V lost 2 bases and J 1 base, leaving 10 bases between the germline ends. CDR3 nucleotide sequence: TGTGCCAGCAGCTTAGGGGCGGGAAGCAATCAGCCCCAGCATTTT. Translated, it gives CASSLGAGSNQPQHF.

This clonotype showed up just a few times. The gene calls are TRBV6-6 and TRBJ1-2; D ambiguous. The CDR3 loop spans 14 amino acids. Germline CDR1 MNHNY, CDR2 SVGAGI (reference sequence). The ends were cut back, 5 bases at V and 2 bases at J, with 12 bases in the middle. The CDR3 loop is CASSERGRNYGYTF. DNA of the CDR3: TGTGCCAGCAGTGAACGAGGAAGGAACTATGGCTACACCTTC.